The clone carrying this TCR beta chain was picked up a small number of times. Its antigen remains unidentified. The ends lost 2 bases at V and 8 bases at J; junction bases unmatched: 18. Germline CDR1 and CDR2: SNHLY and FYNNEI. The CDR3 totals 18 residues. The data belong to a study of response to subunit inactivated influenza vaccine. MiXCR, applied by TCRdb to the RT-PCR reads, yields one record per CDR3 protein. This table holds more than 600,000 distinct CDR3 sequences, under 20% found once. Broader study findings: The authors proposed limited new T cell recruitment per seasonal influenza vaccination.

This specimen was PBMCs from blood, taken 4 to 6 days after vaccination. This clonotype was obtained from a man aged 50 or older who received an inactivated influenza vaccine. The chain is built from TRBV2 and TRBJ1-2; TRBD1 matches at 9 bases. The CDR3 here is CASSEPSGTGPTRRGYTF. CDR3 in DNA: TGTGCCAGCAGTGAACCCTCCGGGACAGGGCCGACTAGACGAGGCTACACCTTC.